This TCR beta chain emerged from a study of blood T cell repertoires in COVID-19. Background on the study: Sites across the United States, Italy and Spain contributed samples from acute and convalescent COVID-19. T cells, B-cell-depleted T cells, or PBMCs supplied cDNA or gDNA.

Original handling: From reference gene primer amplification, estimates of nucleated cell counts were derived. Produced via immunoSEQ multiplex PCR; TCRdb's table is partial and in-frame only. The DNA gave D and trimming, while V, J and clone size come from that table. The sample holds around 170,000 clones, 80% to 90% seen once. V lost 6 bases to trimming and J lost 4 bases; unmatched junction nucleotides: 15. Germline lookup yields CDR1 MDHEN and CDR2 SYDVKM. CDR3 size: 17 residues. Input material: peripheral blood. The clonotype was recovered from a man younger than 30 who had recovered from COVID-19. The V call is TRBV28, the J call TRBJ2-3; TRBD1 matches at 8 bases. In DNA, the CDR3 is TGTGCCAGCAGCACCGCCTCCAGGGGGCGCAAGGCAGATACGCAGTATTTT. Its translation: CASSTASRGRKADTQYF.